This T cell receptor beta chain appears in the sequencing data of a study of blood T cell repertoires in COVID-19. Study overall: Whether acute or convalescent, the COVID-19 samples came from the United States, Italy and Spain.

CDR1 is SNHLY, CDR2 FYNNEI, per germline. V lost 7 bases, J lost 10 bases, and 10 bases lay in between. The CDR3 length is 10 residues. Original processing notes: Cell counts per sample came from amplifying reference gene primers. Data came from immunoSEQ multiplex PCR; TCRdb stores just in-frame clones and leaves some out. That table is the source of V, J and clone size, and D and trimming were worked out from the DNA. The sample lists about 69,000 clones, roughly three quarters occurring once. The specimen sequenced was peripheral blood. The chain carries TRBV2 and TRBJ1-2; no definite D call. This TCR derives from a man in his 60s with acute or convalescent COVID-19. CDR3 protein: CASTAGAYTF. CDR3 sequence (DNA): TGTGCCAGCACGGCGGGAGCCTACACCTTC.